This T cell receptor (beta chain) derives from a study of glioma-infiltrating T cells. This CDR3 spans 14 amino acids. Trimming took 2 bases from V and 5 from J; bases not matched to a gene: 8. Germline CDR1 DFQATT, CDR2 SNEGSKA (reference sequence). Using RNA template, CDR3s of TCR alpha and beta were amplified with iRepertoire arm-PCR. MiXCR was run by TCRdb on the multiplex PCR reads, yielding one entry per CDR3 protein. The sample contains more than 300,000 distinct CDR3 sequences, around 38% of which appear only once. The sequence came from a human donor with low-grade glioma or glioblastoma, undergoing nonglioma brain surgery, or in good health (not recorded which). The sample was glioma tissue, nonneoplastic brain tissue, or PBMCs (not recorded which). The genes are TRBV20-1 and TRBJ2-7, with 8 bases matching TRBD2. The CDR3 loop reads CSARTGGPIHEQYF. CDR3 nucleotide sequence: TGCAGTGCTAGAACGGGAGGGCCGATACACGAGCAGTACTTC.